This TCR beta chain was captured in a study of tumor and adjacent non-tumor tissue in lung cancer. The template was RNA from unsorted bulk tissue. A modified ARM-PCR protocol with three rounds of nested PCR amplified TCRbeta. TCRdb called the multiplex PCR reads again in MiXCR, with one record for every CDR3 protein. Here the sample spans tens of thousands of distinct CDR3 sequences, approximately 72% being singletons. This CDR3 comprises 15 residues. CDR1 is SGHAT, CDR2 FQNNGV, per germline. The gene calls are TRBV11-2 and TRBJ2-7; the D gene is possibly TRBD2 (5 bases). The receptor's source is a woman between 35 and 50 years old with non-small cell lung cancer. Sequences were obtained from lung tumor tissue. The CDR3 sequence: CASSASRDSYYEQCV. In nucleotides, the CDR3 is TGTGCCAGCAGCGCGTCTCGGGATTCTTATTACGAGCAGTGCGTC.